A single sample gave rise to the 13 T cell receptor beta chains below, sequenced in a study of blood T cell repertoires in COVID-19. The method was immunoSEQ multiplex PCR; TCRdb's version includes in-frame clones alone and lacks a portion of them. Found here are 73,000 or so clones, over 70% of them singletons; the top ten hold 5% to 6%. Specimen: peripheral blood. These receptors all come from a man aged 50-60 years with active COVID-19.

This chain links TRBV19 with TRBJ2-2; a weak D match, TRBD1 (5 bases). The germline CDR1 and CDR2 sequences are LNHDA and SQIVND (reference sequence). Between the trimmed V and J ends, which lost 7 bases and 1 base, there was a span of 19 bases. There are 17 residues in the CDR3. In DNA, the CDR3 is TGTGCCAGTACTACCATGGTAGCAGGGATGAACACCGGGGAGCTGTTTTTT. The encoded protein is CASTTMVAGMNTGELFF.

V gene TRBV7-8 combines with J gene TRBJ1-5; D may be TRBD1 (5 bases). Germline CDR1 is SGHVS and CDR2 is FQNEAQ. This CDR3 is built from 14 residues. Trimming removed 4 bases at V and 9 bases at J, with 16 bases between. DNA for the CDR3: TGTGCCAGCAGCTCTGATAGGGTCCAGGGGCCCCAGCATTTT. Protein sequence: CASSSDRVQGPQHF.

J is TRBJ2-5 and V is TRBV11-2; TRBD2 aligns across 7 bases. Looked up from germline, CDR1 is SGHAT and CDR2 is FQNNGV. J lost 7 bases, V lost 4 bases, and 0 bases had no gene match. The CDR3 is 11 residues long. CDR3 sequence: CASSSGGTQYF. CDR3 nucleotide sequence: TGTGCCAGCAGCTCGGGGGGGACCCAGTACTTC.

This chain uses TRBV2 with TRBJ1-5, with D possibly TRBD1 on 5 matching bases. Per germline, CDR1 SNHLY and CDR2 FYNNEI. The CDR3 has 15 residues. The ends were cut back, 8 bases at V and 0 bases at J, with 14 bases in the middle. CDR3 in amino acids: CASGMAGLSNQPQHF. CDR3 sequence (DNA): TGTGCCAGCGGGATGGCAGGGCTTAGCAATCAGCCCCAGCATTTT.

The J gene is TRBJ2-3, the V gene TRBV7-6; D unclear. The CDR3 runs 15 residues. Germline lookup yields CDR1 SGHVS and CDR2 FNYEAQ. V lost 2 bases, J lost 1 base, and 10 bases lay in between. In DNA, the CDR3 is TGTGCCAGCAGCTTATCGGGTTCCCGCACAGATACGCAGTATTTT. It codes for CASSLSGSRTDTQYF. The full variable domain, rest sourced from reference TRBV7-6 and TRBJ2-3, is GAGVSQSPRYKVTKRGQDVALRCDPISGHVSLYWYRQALGQGPEFLTYFNYEAQQDKSGLPNDRFSAERPEGSISTLTIQRTEQRDSAMYRCASSLSGSRTDTQYFGPGTRLTVL.

The chain recombines TRBV11-3 with TRBJ1-6, with D perhaps TRBD1 (5 bases). Trimming took off 1 base at V and 3 bases at J, with 10 bases between the two ends. In germline, CDR1 is SGHNT, CDR2 YENEEA. CDR3 size: 16 residues. This CDR3 reads CASSLGRGLYNSPLHF. The CDR3 bases are TGTGCCAGCAGCTTAGGGAGGGGCCTCTATAATTCACCCCTCCACTTT.

V and J are TRBV5-4 and TRBJ2-2; TRBD1 aligns across 11 bases. The trim removed 2 bases at V and 1 base at J, leaving 4 bases unmatched. The CDR3 has 17 amino acids. The germline V gene encodes CDR1 SGHNT and CDR2 YYREEE (reference sequence). CDR3 sequence (DNA): TGTGCCAGCAGCTTAGGCGGGACAGGGGGGAACACCGGGGAGCTGTTTTTT. Translated, it gives CASSLGGTGGNTGELFF.

V usage is TRBV7-2 and J usage is TRBJ2-1; TRBD2 aligns across 8 bases. Germline V gene lookup returns CDR1 SGHTA and CDR2 FQGNSA. Trimming took 4 bases from V and 9 from J; bases not matched to a gene: 8. The CDR3 spans 14 residues. The chain's CDR3 is CASSSKGGLVEQFF. The CDR3 coding sequence is TGTGCCAGCAGCTCCAAGGGGGGACTAGTTGAGCAGTTCTTC.

J is TRBJ2-5 and V is TRBV5-1, with no clear D. CDR1 and CDR2 (germline): SGHRS, YFSETQ. With 4 bases removed from V and 4 bases from J, the gap between germline ends came to 14 bases. There are 14 residues in the CDR3. CDR3 coding DNA: TGCGCCAGCAGCGCAATTGGAGTTGGAGAGACCCAGTACTTC. Translation gives CASSAIGVGETQYF.

For the CDR3, the DNA is TGCAGCGTTACTAGCGGTTCCTACGAGCAGTACTTC. Protein: CSVTSGSYEQYF. The chain uses TRBV29-1 and TRBJ2-7, with TRBD2 matching over 8 bases. This CDR3 has 12 residues. The V gene end was trimmed by 5 bases and the J gene end by 1 base; junction bases not matched to a gene: 1. From germline, CDR1 is SQVTM and CDR2 ANQGSEA.

The chain carries TRBV2 and TRBJ2-5, with a possible D match to TRBD2 (5 bases). This CDR3 is 14 amino acids long. The germline V gene encodes CDR1 SNHLY and CDR2 FYNNEI. Trimming removed 3 bases at V and 0 bases at J, with 8 bases between. The CDR3 spells CASSERVNQETQYF. For the CDR3, the DNA is TGTGCCAGCAGTGAGAGGGTTAACCAAGAGACCCAGTACTTC.

V and J are TRBV11-1 and TRBJ1-1, with D tentatively TRBD1 (5 bases). Trimming took off 6 bases at V and 10 bases at J, with 18 bases between the two ends. Germline loops: CDR1 SGHAT, CDR2 FQDESV (reference sequence). The CDR3 has 13 amino acids. The CDR3 reads CASRLRSGQGAFF. For the CDR3, the DNA is TGTGCCAGCAGGCTACGTTCAGGGCAGGGAGCTTTCTTT.

The gene calls are TRBV29-1 and TRBJ1-5, with D perhaps TRBD1 (6 bases). V dropped 4 bases and J dropped 7 bases, with 14 bases sitting between them. Germline-derived CDR1 and CDR2 are SQVTM and ANQGSEA. CDR3 length: 13 residues. The CDR3 coding sequence is TGCAGCGTTGTCGAACAGGGTGGACAGCCCCAGCATTTT. Encoded protein: CSVVEQGGQPQHF.